One T cell receptor (beta chain) is described in this entry. As yet, its antigen is unknown. TCRdb recomputed calls from the RT-PCR reads with MiXCR, one row per CDR3 protein. This sample has hundreds of thousands of distinct CDR3 sequences, with 18% found just once. V gave up 0 bases and J gave up 0 bases; unmatched junction bases: 8. Germline V gene sequence: CDR1 DFQATT, CDR2 SNEGSKA (reference sequence). This CDR3 contains 17 residues. The sample belongs to a study of response to subunit inactivated influenza vaccine. Overall study results and limits: Every seasonal influenza vaccination brings in few new T cells, the authors suggested.

This sequence was found in a man aged 50 to 60 who received an inactivated influenza vaccine. The chain has TRBV20-1 and TRBJ1-5; TRBD1 agrees at 7 bases. Specimen: PBMCs from blood, collected roughly 5 days after vaccination. CDR3: CSARDPQGGYSNQPQHF. CDR3 nucleotide sequence: TGCAGTGCTAGAGATCCGCAGGGGGGATATAGCAATCAGCCCCAGCATTTT.